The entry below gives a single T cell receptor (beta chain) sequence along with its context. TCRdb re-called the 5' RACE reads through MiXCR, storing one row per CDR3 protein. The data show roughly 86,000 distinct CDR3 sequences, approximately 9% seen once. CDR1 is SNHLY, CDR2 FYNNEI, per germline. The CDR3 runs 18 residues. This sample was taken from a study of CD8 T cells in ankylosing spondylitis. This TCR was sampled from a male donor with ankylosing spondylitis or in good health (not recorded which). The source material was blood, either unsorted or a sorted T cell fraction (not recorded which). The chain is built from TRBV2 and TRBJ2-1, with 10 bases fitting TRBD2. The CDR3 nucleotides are TGTACCTGCAGTCCCCGGAAAGCGGGGGGGGACTTATACAATGAGCAGTTCTTC. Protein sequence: CTCSPRKAGGDLYNEQFF.